The 8 T cell receptor beta chains below were found in one sample sequenced in a study of neurological immune-mediated disorders (dated by TCRdb to the late 2010s). Libraries were built with 5' RACE. TCRdb names Illumina HiSeq 2500 as the instrument used. In-frame beta chains were kept once TCRdb had trimmed the public reads at Q25 with fastp and called clones with MiXCR. For every CDR3 protein sequence, its rows merge into one entry that carries the most common genes and DNA. In all, the sample holds 80,000 to 95,000 distinct CDR3 sequences, and 3% to 4.5% of those were seen once. The ten largest make up approximately 2.9% of the sample. Sequenced material: PBMCs. Source of these receptors: a woman aged 45-65 years with multiple sclerosis.

This clonotype has at least ten counts. The rearrangement links TRBV15 to TRBJ2-1, with TRBD2 matching 11 bases. This CDR3 has 16 amino acids. Looked up from germline, CDR1 is LNHNV and CDR2 is YYDKDF (reference sequence). Trimming at V came to 5 bases and at J to 5 bases, leaving 8 bases not matched to a gene. CDR3 DNA: TGTGCCACCAGCGTCCCGGGACTAGCGGACCACAATGAGCAGTTCTTC. Its protein product is CATSVPGLADHNEQFF.

This clonotype was recorded at least ten times. V usage is TRBV12-3 or TRBV12-4 and J usage is TRBJ2-1; D not resolved. The CDR3 has 14 amino acids. V gave up 7 bases and J gave up 2 bases, with 12 bases separating them. CDR3 amino acids: CASTRASPYNEQFF. CDR3 coding DNA: TGTGCCAGCACCCGTGCATCCCCCTACAATGAGCAGTTCTTC.

This clonotype was detected many times. This chain links TRBV5-5 with TRBJ2-3, with 9 bases that match TRBD1. The CDR3 loop spans 15 amino acids. The ends lost 4 bases at V and 3 bases at J; junction bases unmatched: 6. CDR1 SGHKS and CDR2 YYEKEE come from the germline V gene (reference sequence). The CDR3 protein is CASSRDREGTDTQYF. CDR3 sequence (DNA): TGTGCCAGCAGCCGGGACAGGGAAGGGACAGATACGCAGTATTTT.

This clonotype showed up many times. The V call is TRBV6-5, the J call TRBJ2-7, with 9 nucleotides matching TRBD1. The V gene's germline CDR1 is MNHEY and CDR2 SVGAGI. V lost 6 bases to trimming and J lost 0 bases; unmatched junction nucleotides: 6. This CDR3 spans 15 amino acids. CDR3 coding DNA: TGTGCCAGCAGAGCCGGGACAGGGAGCTCCTACGAGCAGTACTTC. This sequence encodes CASRAGTGSSYEQYF.

This clonotype occurred many times. The chain combines TRBV20-1 with TRBJ1-1; a weak D match, TRBD1 (5 bases). The CDR3 runs 15 residues. Between the trimmed V and J ends, which lost 4 bases and 0 bases, there was a span of 15 bases. The germline V gene encodes CDR1 DFQATT and CDR2 SNEGSKA (reference sequence). For the CDR3, the DNA is TGCAGTGCTAATAAGGGGATACTGTTGAACACTGAAGCTTTCTTT. It is translated as CSANKGILLNTEAFF.

This clonotype was observed many times. The rearrangement uses TRBV5-5 and TRBJ1-2, with TRBD1 matching over 8 bases. The trim removed 0 bases at V and 4 bases at J, leaving 5 bases unmatched. The CDR3 is 15 amino acids. From germline, CDR1 is SGHKS and CDR2 YYEKEE (reference sequence). DNA for the CDR3: TGTGCCAGCAGCTTGGCCTCAGGGGGCGTCTATGGCTACACCTTC. Protein product: CASSLASGGVYGYTF.

This clonotype was seen many times. The junction differs from germline at one of its ends, possibly a read error. The chain has TRBV7-2 and TRBJ2-2; 8 nucleotides line up with TRBD1. Germline-derived CDR1 and CDR2 are SGHTA and FQGNSA. This CDR3 is 15 amino acids long. CDR3 coding DNA: TGTGCCAGCAGCTTAGGGACAGGGAACGCCGGGGAGCTGTTTTTT. This sequence encodes CASSLGTGNAGELFF.

Only a few counts were recorded for this clonotype. J is TRBJ1-2 and V is TRBV4-2, with D possibly matching TRBD1 (5 bases). The CDR3 is made up of 18 amino acids. Deletions cut 3 bases from V and 4 bases from J, with 24 bases between. Germline loops: CDR1 LGHNA, CDR2 YNFKEQ. The CDR3 coding sequence is TGTGCCAGCAGCCAGGCACACGCCCTATGGGACGGGAGCTATGGCTACACCTTC. Residues: CASSQAHALWDGSYGYTF.